This T cell receptor beta chain was captured in a study of OX40 agonist ivuxolimab in advanced cancers. Study in general: Patients were given ivuxolimab, an antibody that agonizes OX40 (CD134). Patients receiving dose escalation had hepatocellular carcinoma, melanoma, renal cell or head and neck cancer. Patients were around 83% male with ages roughly 23 to 90, mean approximately 55. Study results and limitations: In a subset of nonresponders, normalized T-cell clonal expansion was also low.

Using immunoSEQ multiplex PCR, the repertoire was profiled, and TCRdb retains in-frame clones only, with some absent. The sample includes some 14,000 clones, approximately 80% of them seen just once. About this clone: The antigen is unknown.

The CDR3 length is 17 residues. V was shortened by 5 bases and J by 6 bases, with 23 bases between the two germline ends. CDR1 is MDHEN, CDR2 SYDVKM, per germline. The receptor's source is an adult with an advanced solid tumor such as melanoma, head and neck, liver or kidney cancer. Sequencing used CD4+ or CD8+ T cells sorted from blood, obtained in a trial of the OX40 agonist ivuxolimab. This chain uses TRBV28 with TRBJ1-5; tentative D call: TRBD1 (5 bases). In DNA form, the CDR3 reads TGTGCCAGCAGTGGGGGAGGGGTTAGCGAGCCGGGTCAGCCCCAGCATTTT. Encoded protein: CASSGGGVSEPGQPQHF.